The T cell receptor beta chain under discussion was sequenced for a study of a mutant IDH1 vaccine in newly diagnosed glioma. Study at large: Patients underwent eight vaccinations, which took place in weeks 1, 3, 5, 7, 11, 15, 19 and 23. Commencement of vaccination occurred 4-6 weeks following radiotherapy alone, or concurrently with temozolomide cycles. The sex distribution of treated patients was approximately 62% male and around 40% female, with a mean age of 40.4 years.

The CDR3 is made up of 14 amino acids. Germline V gene sequence: CDR1 SGHRS, CDR2 YFSETQ. V lost 4 bases and J lost 10; bases outside the gene matches: 5. Method: immunoSEQ multiplex PCR; TCRdb's copy keeps in-frame clones and lacks some. The sample carries roughly 38,000 clones, about 75% recorded once. Overall study findings and caveats: Researchers report vaccine-induced immune responses in approximately 95% of patients.

To note about this clone: Its antigen is currently unknown.

As to time point: week 23, last vaccination. Vaccinated patients received 300 ug of mutant IDH1 20-mer peptide per dose, with topical imiquimod. This clonotype originated in a man aged 50 to 59 with glioma. V gene TRBV5-1 combines with J gene TRBJ2-4; 13 bases map to TRBD2. Here the sequenced sample was PBMCs, taken from a glioma patient whose treatment included an IDH1 peptide vaccine. The CDR3 DNA reads as TGCGCCAGCAGCCCGACTAGCGGGGGGCTAATTCAGTACTTC. It translates to CASSPTSGGLIQYF.